These T cell receptor beta chains were read from a single sample in a study of blood T cell repertoires in COVID-19. Produced via immunoSEQ multiplex PCR; TCRdb's table is partial and in-frame only. The top ten hold about 9.4% of the sample, which has approximately 300,000 clones, roughly 91% seen once. Source material: PBMCs or T cells enriched from blood (not recorded which). The receptors stem from a woman aged 25 to 39 who had recovered from COVID-19. Both conserved end residues are part of each CDR3. D genes are given only for firm matches. Expanded clones are given a class, and other clones once, few, many or no size at all.

J gene: TRBJ2-1
clone size: -
V gene: TRBV13
D gene: -
CDR3 DNA: TGTGCCAGCAGCTCCCGAGGGAACAATGAGCAGTTCTTC
CDR3 protein: CASSSRGNNEQFF

J gene: TRBJ1-5
clone size: -
V gene: TRBV6-5
D gene: -
CDR3 DNA: TGTGCCAGCAGCCCAAGACAGAAGGGCAATCAGCCCCAGCATTTT
CDR3 protein: CASSPRQKGNQPQHF

J gene: TRBJ1-1
clone size: few
V gene: TRBV18
D gene: -
CDR3 DNA: TGTGCCAGCTCACCATTATTGGGAGCGGGGAGGACTGAAGCTTTCTTT
CDR3 protein: CASSPLLGAGRTEAFF

J gene: TRBJ1-2
clone size: -
V gene: TRBV15
D gene: -
CDR3 DNA: TGTGCCACCAGCTTGGAAACGGGAGGCTACACCTTC
CDR3 protein: CATSLETGGYTF

J gene: TRBJ2-7
clone size: -
V gene: TRBV6-5
D gene: TRBD2
CDR3 DNA: TGTGCCAGCAGCCCCACTAGCGGAGCCTACGAGCAGTACTTC
CDR3 protein: CASSPTSGAYEQYF

J gene: TRBJ1-4
clone size: -
V gene: TRBV11-2
D gene: -
CDR3 DNA: TGTGCCAGCAGCAAAAACCCCCATGGGGGCAGTAATGAAAAACTGTTTTTT
CDR3 protein: CASSKNPHGGSNEKLFF

J gene: TRBJ2-7
clone size: -
V gene: TRBV10-3
D gene: -
CDR3 DNA: TGTGCCACGCAGAACAGGGTGGTATCTGGCTACGAGCAGTACTTC
CDR3 protein: CATQNRVVSGYEQYF

J gene: TRBJ1-1
clone size: -
V gene: TRBV5-6
D gene: -
CDR3 DNA: TGTGCCAGCAGCTTGGTCGGCGCCCTACAAGAGGGTTTCTTT
CDR3 protein: CASSLVGALQEGFF

J gene: TRBJ1-2
clone size: -
V gene: TRBV12-3/TRBV12-4
D gene: -
CDR3 DNA: TGTGCCAGCAGTCCCGACACACTCTATGGCTACACCTTC
CDR3 protein: CASSPDTLYGYTF

J gene: TRBJ2-3
clone size: -
V gene: TRBV18
D gene: TRBD2
CDR3 DNA: TGTGCCAGCTCATTGAACCTAGCGGGAGGAGCCGGACGCACAGATACGCAGTATTTT
CDR3 protein: CASSLNLAGGAGRTDTQYF

J gene: TRBJ2-2
clone size: -
V gene: TRBV6-5
D gene: TRBD1
CDR3 DNA: TGTGCCAGCAAACCCGGACAGGGTAATTCCGGGGAGCTGTTTTTT
CDR3 protein: CASKPGQGNSGELFF

J gene: TRBJ2-3
clone size: -
V gene: TRBV18
D gene: TRBD2
CDR3 DNA: TGTGCCAGCTCACCCCTAGCGGACACAGATACGCAGTATTTT
CDR3 protein: CASSPLADTDTQYF

J gene: TRBJ2-3
clone size: -
V gene: TRBV28
D gene: TRBD1
CDR3 DNA: TGTGCCAGCATGACAGGGGGCACAGATACGCAGTATTTT
CDR3 protein: CASMTGGTDTQYF

J gene: TRBJ2-5
clone size: -
V gene: TRBV6-2/TRBV6-3
D gene: TRBD2
CDR3 DNA: TGTGCCAGCAGTTACTCGATTTCATGGGCTAGCGGGCCTCAAGAGACCCAGTACTTC
CDR3 protein: CASSYSISWASGPQETQYF

J gene: TRBJ1-1
clone size: -
V gene: TRBV6-5
D gene: -
CDR3 DNA: TGTGCCACCAATTCCCCTCGGGGGGCTTTCTTT
CDR3 protein: CATNSPRGAFF

J gene: TRBJ2-3
clone size: few
V gene: TRBV6-5
D gene: -
CDR3 DNA: TGTGCCAGCAGTTCAGTGGATACGCAGTATTTT
CDR3 protein: CASSSVDTQYF

J gene: TRBJ2-5
clone size: -
V gene: TRBV25-1
D gene: -
CDR3 DNA: TGTGCCAGCAGTGAATTAGGCCTAGCTTGGGAGACCCAGTACTTC
CDR3 protein: CASSELGLAWETQYF

J gene: TRBJ2-5
clone size: -
V gene: TRBV2
D gene: -
CDR3 DNA: TGTGCCAGCAAAGGCGTAGCGGTCCACCGGGAGACCCAGTACTTC
CDR3 protein: CASKGVAVHRETQYF

J gene: TRBJ1-2
clone size: -
V gene: TRBV4-3
D gene: -
CDR3 DNA: TGCGCCAGCAGCCAAGGGAGGGCGAGGGACTATGGCTACACCTTC
CDR3 protein: CASSQGRARDYGYTF

J gene: TRBJ1-1
clone size: -
V gene: TRBV7-2
D gene: TRBD1
CDR3 DNA: TGTGCCAGCAGCTTAGCAGGGGGCTTAGGCACTGAAGCTTTCTTT
CDR3 protein: CASSLAGGLGTEAFF

J gene: TRBJ2-6
clone size: -
V gene: TRBV6-4
D gene: -
CDR3 DNA: TGTGCCAGCAGTGATTCTCAGGGTTCTGGGGCCAACGTCCTGACTTTC
CDR3 protein: CASSDSQGSGANVLTF

J gene: TRBJ1-1
clone size: -
V gene: TRBV2
D gene: -
CDR3 DNA: TGTGCCAGCAGTGGACAGTCAAACACTGAAGCTTTCTTT
CDR3 protein: CASSGQSNTEAFF

J gene: TRBJ1-1
clone size: few
V gene: TRBV21-1
D gene: -
CDR3 DNA: TGTGCCAGCAAACCAAGGGGTCACGAGATAATTTTGAACACTGAAGCTTTCTTT
CDR3 protein: CASKPRGHEIILNTEAFF

J gene: TRBJ2-5
clone size: -
V gene: TRBV6-5
D gene: -
CDR3 DNA: TGTGCCAGCAGGAGTAACGGGCAAGAGACCCAGTACTTC
CDR3 protein: CASRSNGQETQYF

J gene: TRBJ2-5
clone size: -
V gene: TRBV10-2
D gene: TRBD2
CDR3 DNA: TGCGCCAGCAGGGGACTAGCGGGAGATCAGGAGACCCAGTACTTC
CDR3 protein: CASRGLAGDQETQYF

J gene: TRBJ1-4
clone size: -
V gene: TRBV12-3/TRBV12-4
D gene: -
CDR3 DNA: TGTGCCAGCAGTTTGGGCGGGTATGAAAAACTGTTTTTT
CDR3 protein: CASSLGGYEKLFF

J gene: TRBJ2-5
clone size: -
V gene: TRBV30
D gene: -
CDR3 DNA: TGTGCCTGGAGTGTATACAGCGGAGAGACCCAGTACTTC
CDR3 protein: CAWSVYSGETQYF

J gene: TRBJ2-3
clone size: -
V gene: TRBV5-4
D gene: TRBD1
CDR3 DNA: TGTGCCAGCAGCAAGGGACAGACAGCAGATACGCAGTATTTT
CDR3 protein: CASSKGQTADTQYF

J gene: TRBJ2-1
clone size: -
V gene: TRBV28
D gene: TRBD2
CDR3 DNA: TGTGCCAGCGTGAATAGACTAGCCCAGGGCAATGAGCAGTTCTTC
CDR3 protein: CASVNRLAQGNEQFF

J gene: TRBJ1-4
clone size: once
V gene: TRBV27
D gene: TRBD1
CDR3 DNA: TGTGCCAGCAGTCCTTCAGGGGGCGCTGGGAATGAAAAACTGTTTTTT
CDR3 protein: CASSPSGGAGNEKLFF

J gene: TRBJ2-7
clone size: -
V gene: TRBV12-3/TRBV12-4
D gene: -
CDR3 DNA: TGTGCCAGCAGTGAAATAACTTACGAGCAGTACTTC
CDR3 protein: CASSEITYEQYF

J gene: TRBJ2-7
clone size: once
V gene: TRBV19
D gene: -
CDR3 DNA: TGTGCCAGTAGCCTAACACAGGGAGCTGAGCAGTACTTC
CDR3 protein: CASSLTQGAEQYF

J gene: TRBJ2-7
clone size: -
V gene: TRBV4-2
D gene: -
CDR3 DNA: TGTGCCAGCAGCCAAAGGACCGGGAGCTCCTACGAGCAGTACTTC
CDR3 protein: CASSQRTGSSYEQYF

J gene: TRBJ2-3
clone size: once
V gene: TRBV2
D gene: -
CDR3 DNA: TGTGCCAGCAGAGGGGACACTGCAGATACGCAGTATTTT
CDR3 protein: CASRGDTADTQYF

J gene: TRBJ2-3
clone size: -
V gene: TRBV7-2
D gene: TRBD2
CDR3 DNA: TGTGCCAGCAGGAGAGGGACTAGCGTGGATACGCAGTATTTT
CDR3 protein: CASRRGTSVDTQYF

J gene: TRBJ1-1
clone size: -
V gene: TRBV14
D gene: -
CDR3 DNA: TGTGCCAGCAGCCAAGCTCTGGGGGCTTTTACTGAAGCTTTCTTT
CDR3 protein: CASSQALGAFTEAFF

J gene: TRBJ1-1
clone size: once
V gene: TRBV7-3
D gene: -
CDR3 DNA: TGTGCCAGCAGCTTAAGAAGCGGTCAGGGGCCGGGAGCTTTCTTT
CDR3 protein: CASSLRSGQGPGAFF

J gene: TRBJ1-2
clone size: -
V gene: TRBV6-5
D gene: TRBD1
CDR3 DNA: TGTGCCAGCAGTTACTCGACAGGGAATGGCTACACCTTC
CDR3 protein: CASSYSTGNGYTF

J gene: TRBJ1-5
clone size: -
V gene: TRBV7-2
D gene: TRBD1
CDR3 DNA: TGTGCCAGCAGCTTCAGCAGGGGGAATAGCAATCAGCCCCAGCATTTT
CDR3 protein: CASSFSRGNSNQPQHF

J gene: TRBJ2-7
clone size: -
V gene: TRBV28
D gene: TRBD1
CDR3 DNA: TGTGCCAGCAGTTTCATTGTGGGACAGGGAGGGTACGAGCAGTACTTC
CDR3 protein: CASSFIVGQGGYEQYF

J gene: TRBJ1-1
clone size: -
V gene: TRBV27
D gene: -
CDR3 DNA: TGTGCCAGCAGTTTAAGTCAGGACACTGAAGCTTTCTTT
CDR3 protein: CASSLSQDTEAFF

J gene: TRBJ2-5
clone size: once
V gene: TRBV7-9
D gene: -
CDR3 DNA: TGTGCCAGCAGCGTAATATTTGAGGGAAGCATAAAAGAGACCCAGTACTTC
CDR3 protein: CASSVIFEGSIKETQYF

J gene: TRBJ1-1
clone size: -
V gene: TRBV10-3
D gene: -
CDR3 DNA: TGTGCCATCAGTGGGGGGTCACAGGGACCGAACACTGAAGCTTTCTTT
CDR3 protein: CAISGGSQGPNTEAFF

J gene: TRBJ1-5
clone size: few
V gene: TRBV19
D gene: TRBD1
CDR3 DNA: TGTGCCAGTAGTATATTCGGGACAGGGATTAATCAGCCCCAGCATTTT
CDR3 protein: CASSIFGTGINQPQHF

J gene: TRBJ1-1
clone size: -
V gene: TRBV12-5
D gene: -
CDR3 DNA: TGTGCTAGTGGTTTGGTAAACGCGGACAGAGAAGCTTTCTTT
CDR3 protein: CASGLVNADREAFF

J gene: TRBJ1-2
clone size: once
V gene: TRBV6-5
D gene: -
CDR3 DNA: TGTGCCAGCAGTTACAGACATGGCGTCTACACCTTC
CDR3 protein: CASSYRHGVYTF